The 26 T cell receptor beta chains given below trace back to one sample, sequenced in a study of blood T cell repertoires in COVID-19. Assay used: immunoSEQ multiplex PCR; TCRdb lists only in-frame clones, some missing. In the table there are about 120,000 clones, roughly 80% of which are singletons. Sequenced material: peripheral blood. The receptors originated from a human donor in a cohort sampled during active COVID-19.

The chain links TRBV2 to TRBJ1-6; D is possibly TRBD1 (5 bases). V lost 7 bases and J 0 bases, leaving 10 bases between the germline ends. In germline, CDR1 is SNHLY, CDR2 FYNNEI. The CDR3 is 15 residues long. The CDR3 nucleotides read TGTGCCAGCATGGGGGGAGGCTCCTATAATTCACCCCTCCACTTT. Amino acid sequence: CASMGGGSYNSPLHF.

The chain couples TRBV5-1 to TRBJ2-5, with 7 bases that match TRBD1. Germline V gene data show CDR1 as SGHRS and CDR2 as YFSETQ. The CDR3 has 15 residues. Losses at the gene ends were 3 bases for V and 5 bases for J; bases not matched to a gene: 10. The CDR3 loop reads CASSWKQGKPETQYF. The CDR3 nucleotides read TGCGCCAGCAGCTGGAAACAGGGGAAGCCCGAGACCCAGTACTTC. The full variable domain, completed using reference TRBV5-1 and TRBJ2-5, is KAGVTQTPRYLIKTRGQQVTLSCSPISGHRSVSWYQQTPGQGLQFLFEYFSETQRNKGNFPGRFSGRQFSNSRSEMNVSTLELGDSALYLCASSWKQGKPETQYFGPGTRLLVL.

The J gene is TRBJ2-5, the V gene TRBV4-2; D not resolved. The CDR3 runs 14 residues. Trimming removed 0 bases at V and 1 base at J, with 6 bases between. Germline V gene sequence: CDR1 LGHNA, CDR2 YNFKEQ. CDR3: CASSQERLQETQYF. CDR3 DNA sequence: TGTGCCAGCAGCCAAGAGCGCCTCCAAGAGACCCAGTACTTC.

J is TRBJ2-7 and V is TRBV7-8; no clear D gene. The germline gives CDR1 SGHVS, CDR2 FQNEAQ. CDR3 length equals 14 residues. Trimming cost V 1 base and J 4 bases, with 11 bases left between them. The CDR3: CASSLGADLYEQYF. The CDR3, as DNA: TGTGCCAGCAGCTTAGGGGCTGATTTGTACGAGCAGTACTTC.

This clone was observed a handful of times. The chain couples TRBV7-8 to TRBJ1-5; D gene unclear. The germline V gene has CDR1 SGHVS and CDR2 FQNEAQ. V was shortened by 1 base and J by 6 bases, with 7 bases between the two germline ends. The CDR3 spans 13 residues. CDR3 region: CASSLGTGQPQHF. In nucleotides, the CDR3 is TGTGCCAGCAGCTTAGGAACGGGTCAGCCCCAGCATTTT.

The J gene is TRBJ2-2, the V gene TRBV5-1, with D tentatively TRBD1 (5 bases). Trimming left V 4 bases short and J 1 base short, with 11 bases between. The CDR3 is 15 amino acids. Looked up from germline, CDR1 is SGHRS and CDR2 is YFSETQ. In DNA, the CDR3 is TGCGCCAGCAGCCATACTCAGGGGAACACCGGGGAGCTGTTTTTT. Its translation: CASSHTQGNTGELFF. Full variable domain (missing parts from reference TRBV5-1 and TRBJ2-2): KAGVTQTPRYLIKTRGQQVTLSCSPISGHRSVSWYQQTPGQGLQFLFEYFSETQRNKGNFPGRFSGRQFSNSRSEMNVSTLELGDSALYLCASSHTQGNTGELFFGEGSRLTVL.

This clone occurred a few times. The chain combines TRBV5-1 with TRBJ2-3, with 11 bases aligning to TRBD2. The CDR3 totals 16 residues. Trimming took 3 bases from V and 0 from J; bases not matched to a gene: 3. Germline CDR1 reads SGHRS; CDR2 reads YFSETQ. The CDR3 here is CASSSGLAGSTDTQYF. The CDR3 DNA is TGCGCCAGCAGCTCTGGACTAGCGGGTAGCACAGATACGCAGTATTTT. Together with reference TRBV5-1 and TRBJ2-3, the CDR3 gives the full variable domain: KAGVTQTPRYLIKTRGQQVTLSCSPISGHRSVSWYQQTPGQGLQFLFEYFSETQRNKGNFPGRFSGRQFSNSRSEMNVSTLELGDSALYLCASSSGLAGSTDTQYFGPGTRLTVL.

This clone was recorded once. This chain joins TRBV7-2 and TRBJ1-5; D call uncertain. Germline assignment: CDR1 SGHTA and CDR2 FQGNSA. This CDR3 has 13 residues. V gave up 2 bases and J gave up 15 bases, with 17 bases separating them. The CDR3 DNA is TGTGCCAGCAGCTTATCCCCCAGCGAGTCCCGGCATTTT. This encodes CASSLSPSESRHF.

The chain has TRBV29-1 and TRBJ2-7; 8 bases map to TRBD1. V shed 4 bases, J shed 2 bases, and the junction held 10 bases outside the gene matches. CDR1 SQVTM and CDR2 ANQGSEA come from the germline V gene. This CDR3 has 15 residues. The CDR3 loop reads CSVAAPGTGPYEQYF. For the CDR3, the DNA is TGCAGCGTTGCAGCACCAGGGACAGGACCCTACGAGCAGTACTTC.

J is TRBJ2-5 and V is TRBV2, with D possibly matching TRBD2 (7 bases). The V end lost 3 bases, the J end lost 13 bases, and 21 bases lay between the germline ends. The CDR3 covers 14 residues. CDR1 and CDR2 from the germline V gene are SNHLY and FYNNEI. CDR3 in DNA: TGTGCCAGCAGTGAGAGTGTCGGGGGGCGAGGAGTGTACTTC. Translated: CASSESVGGRGVYF. Variable domain in full (rest from reference TRBV2 and TRBJ2-5): EPEVTQTPSHQVTQMGQEVILRCVPISNHLYFYWYRQILGQKVEFLVSFYNNEISEKSEIFDDQFSVERPDGSNFTLKIRSTKLEDSAMYFCASSESVGGRGVYFGPGTRLLVL.

V gene TRBV5-6 combines with J gene TRBJ2-5; 8 bases are a match to TRBD2. The CDR3 is made up of 16 amino acids. The trim removed 4 bases at V and 5 bases at J, leaving 13 bases unmatched. The germline V gene encodes CDR1 SGHDT and CDR2 YYEEEE. Written as DNA, the CDR3 is TGTGCCAGCAGCCCCCCACCGGGGGGGCCTGGGGAGACCCAGTACTTC. It translates to CASSPPPGGPGETQYF.

V and J are TRBV7-8 and TRBJ2-1, with D tentatively TRBD2 (7 bases). V lost 5 bases, J lost 6 bases, and 14 bases lay in between. CDR3 length: 14 residues. CDR1 is SGHVS, CDR2 FQNEAQ, per germline. CDR3 coding DNA: TGTGCCAGCAGCCCGGGGGGCCATTTCAATGAGCAGTTCTTC. Its protein is CASSPGGHFNEQFF.

The V and J genes are TRBV6-5 and TRBJ1-2, with 10 bases matching TRBD1. With 6 bases clipped from V and 5 bases from J, the junction kept 6 bases outside the gene matches. Looked up from germline, CDR1 is MNHEY and CDR2 is SVGAGI. This CDR3 contains 14 residues. In DNA form, the CDR3 reads TGTGCCAGCAGGCGACAGGGGGCGGGGTATGGCTACACCTTC. As protein: CASRRQGAGYGYTF.

V is TRBV6-5 and J is TRBJ2-1; 11 bases are a match to TRBD2. CDR3 length: 15 residues. The J segment lost 6 bases and the V segment lost 4 bases, leaving 5 bases of the junction unmatched. Germline V lookup: CDR1 MNHEY, CDR2 SVGAGI. Here the CDR3 reads CASSLTSGAINEQFF. The DNA of the CDR3 is TGTGCCAGCAGTTTGACTAGCGGGGCGATCAATGAGCAGTTCTTC.

The chain joins TRBV3-1 (or the pseudogene TRBV3-2) to TRBJ1-3; D is undetermined. V was cut by 4 bases and J by 0 bases, with 10 bases left in between. The CDR3 consists of 15 residues. Looked up from germline, CDR1 is LGHDT and CDR2 is YNNKEL (reference sequence). The CDR3 nucleotides read TGTGCCAGCAGCCGCTTTCGCGGCTCTGGAAACACCATATATTTT. Translating gives CASSRFRGSGNTIYF.

This chain connects TRBV5-4 to TRBJ1-2; D is perhaps TRBD1 (5 bases). Trimming removed 4 bases from V and 3 bases from J, with 13 bases in between. This CDR3 region has 14 residues. Germline lookup yields CDR1 SGHNT and CDR2 YYREEE (reference sequence). The DNA for the CDR3 is TGTGCCAGCAGCCCCATGGGGGGAGACTATGGCTACACCTTC. As protein: CASSPMGGDYGYTF.

The chain uses TRBV5-8 and TRBJ2-5; 10 nucleotides line up with TRBD1. Trimming took 4 bases from V and 5 from J; bases not matched to a gene: 5. CDR1 is SGHTS and CDR2 is YDEGEE in the germline V gene. The CDR3 loop spans 14 amino acids. CDR3 sequence: CASSKGQGMETQYF. The CDR3 nucleotides are TGTGCCAGCAGCAAGGGACAGGGGATGGAGACCCAGTACTTC. The entire variable domain, with the rest obtained from reference TRBV5-8 and TRBJ2-5, is as follows: EAGVTQSPTHLIKTRGQQATLRCSPISGHTSVYWYQQALGLGLQFLLWYDEGEERNRGNFPPRFSGRQFPNYSSELNVNALELEDSALYLCASSKGQGMETQYFGPGTRLLVL.

This clone came up a few times. The chain is built from TRBV4-1 and TRBJ2-1; 7 nucleotides align to TRBD2. J lost 4 bases, V lost 1 base, and 4 bases had no gene match. The CDR3 loop spans 15 amino acids. Germline loops: CDR1 MGHRA, CDR2 YSYEKL. The CDR3 sequence is CASSQASGQYNEQFF. DNA for the CDR3: TGCGCCAGCAGCCAAGCTAGCGGCCAGTACAATGAGCAGTTCTTC.

This clone was observed a handful of times. The chain recombines TRBV10-3 with TRBJ1-1; TRBD1 matches 10 bases. With V trimmed by 7 bases and J by 5 bases, 1 base remained unmatched. Germline V gives CDR1 ENHRY, CDR2 SYGVKD. The length of the CDR3 is 12 residues. CDR3 in DNA: TGTGCCATCAAGGGACAGGGGACTGAAGCTTTCTTT. It translates to CAIKGQGTEAFF.

The chain employs TRBV6-5 and TRBJ2-7; D perhaps matches TRBD1 (6 bases). Trimming shortened V by 6 bases and J by 5 bases, and 14 bases separated the two germline ends. Germline CDR1 reads MNHEY; CDR2 reads SVGAGI. This CDR3 region has 13 residues. The CDR3: CASRPGTRDEQYF. In nucleotides, the CDR3 is TGTGCCAGCAGGCCCGGGACACGAGACGAGCAGTACTTC.

This clone is a singleton in its sample. The chain links TRBV11-2 to TRBJ2-1; 12 bases are shared with TRBD2. Germline loops: CDR1 SGHAT, CDR2 FQNNGV. Unmatched junction bases numbered 16, after V lost 5 bases and J lost 8 bases. The CDR3 is made up of 18 amino acids. The CDR3 DNA reads TGTGCCAGCAGCACCCGCCCTAGCGGGGGGGAACATAGCTATGAGCAGTTCTTC. This sequence encodes CASSTRPSGGEHSYEQFF.

CDR3 protein: CASRPQGYSNQPQHF. The CDR3 DNA reads as TGTGCCAGTAGACCACAGGGGTATAGCAATCAGCCCCAGCATTTT. The chain combines TRBV19 with TRBJ1-5, with 7 bases lining up with TRBD1. The CDR3 runs to 15 residues. The V gene's germline CDR1 is LNHDA and CDR2 SQIVND (reference sequence). V gave up 6 bases and J gave up 0 bases; unmatched junction bases: 5.

Only a few counts were recorded for this clone. V is TRBV7-9 and J is TRBJ1-6; TRBD1 might be the D (6 bases). This CDR3 contains 16 residues. The V and J ends lost 5 bases and 7 bases respectively, with 18 bases between them. Germline CDR1 is SEHNR and CDR2 is FQNEAQ (reference sequence). The CDR3 region is CASSGTPDRRNSPLHF. CDR3 nucleotide sequence: TGTGCCAGCAGCGGTACCCCGGACAGAAGGAATTCACCCCTCCACTTT.

The chain is built from TRBV2 and TRBJ1-4; D is undetermined. Trimming pared 4 bases from V and 8 bases from J, leaving 11 bases between. The CDR3 is made up of 13 amino acids. Looked up from germline, CDR1 is SNHLY and CDR2 is FYNNEI. The chain's CDR3 is CASSGALGEKLFF. The CDR3 DNA reads as TGTGCCAGCAGTGGGGCCTTAGGAGAAAAACTGTTTTTT.

The chain links TRBV5-4 to TRBJ2-2, with 9 positions matching TRBD1. There are 14 residues in the CDR3. V trimming: 4 bases; J trimming: 8 bases; junction bases outside the gene matches: 6. CDR1 and CDR2 from the germline V gene are SGHNT and YYREEE (reference sequence). The CDR3 region has the DNA TGTGCCAGCAGCCCCACGGGACAGGGAGGGGAGCTGTTTTTT. Amino acid sequence: CASSPTGQGGELFF.

The chain is built from TRBV6-5 and TRBJ2-1, with 10 nucleotides matching TRBD2. The CDR3 extends over 15 amino acids. Looked up from germline, CDR1 is MNHEY and CDR2 is SVGAGI. V lost 4 bases to trimming and J lost 9 bases; unmatched junction nucleotides: 9. The CDR3 is CASSLGLAGVGEQFF. CDR3 DNA sequence: TGTGCCAGCAGTTTGGGGCTAGCGGGGGTGGGTGAGCAGTTCTTC.